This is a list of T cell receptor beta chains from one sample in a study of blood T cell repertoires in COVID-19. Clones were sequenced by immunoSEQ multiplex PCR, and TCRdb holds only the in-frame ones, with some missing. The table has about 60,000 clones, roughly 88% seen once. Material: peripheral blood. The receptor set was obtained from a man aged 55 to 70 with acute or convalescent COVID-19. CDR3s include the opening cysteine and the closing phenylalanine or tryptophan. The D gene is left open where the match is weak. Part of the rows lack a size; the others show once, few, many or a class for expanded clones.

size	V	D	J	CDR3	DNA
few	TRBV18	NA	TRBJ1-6	CASSPVTANSPLHF	TGTGCCAGCTCACCAGTTACAGCAAATTCACCCCTCCACTTT
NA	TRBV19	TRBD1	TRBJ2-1	CASSIGTGGVYNEQFF	TGTGCCAGTAGTATAGGGACAGGGGGCGTATACAATGAGCAGTTCTTC
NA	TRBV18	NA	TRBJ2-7	CASSRGLETYEQYF	TGTGCCAGCTCACGGGGACTCGAAACTTACGAGCAGTACTTC
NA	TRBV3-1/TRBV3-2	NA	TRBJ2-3	CASSQGAGFSTDTQYF	TGTGCCAGCAGCCAAGGGGCAGGGTTTAGCACAGATACGCAGTATTTT
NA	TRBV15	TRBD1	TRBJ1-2	CATSRGLVTGGVNYGYTF	TGTGCCACCAGCAGAGGTTTGGTTACAGGGGGCGTTAACTATGGCTACACCTTC
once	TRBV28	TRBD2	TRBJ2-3	CASRLAGPTDTQYF	TGTGCCAGCAGACTAGCGGGACCCACAGATACGCAGTATTTT
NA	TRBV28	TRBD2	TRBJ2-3	CASSSTSGDTQYF	TGTGCCAGCAGTTCTACTAGCGGAGATACGCAGTATTTT
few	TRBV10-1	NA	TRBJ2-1	CASSADQGEQFF	TGCGCCAGCAGCGCGGATCAGGGTGAGCAGTTCTTC
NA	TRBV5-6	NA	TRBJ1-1	CASSLRVSTEAFF	TGTGCCAGCAGCTTGCGAGTATCCACTGAAGCTTTCTTT
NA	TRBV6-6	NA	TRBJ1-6	CASSGGGPLGSPLHF	TGTGCCAGCAGTGGGGGCGGGCCCCTAGGATCACCCCTCCACTTT
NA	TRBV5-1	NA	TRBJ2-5	CASSSVPGETQYF	TGCGCCAGCAGCTCAGTCCCGGGGGAGACCCAGTACTTC
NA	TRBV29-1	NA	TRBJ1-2	CSVTGGAGGYTF	TGCAGCGTTACGGGGGGCGCGGGTGGCTACACCTTC
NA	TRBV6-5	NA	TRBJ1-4	CASQRDGGNEKLFF	TGTGCCAGCCAGCGGGACGGCGGTAATGAAAAACTGTTTTTT
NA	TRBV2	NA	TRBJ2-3	CASKDSSDTQYF	TGTGCCAGCAAGGACAGCTCAGATACGCAGTATTTT
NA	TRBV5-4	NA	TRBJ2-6	CASSYRESGANVLTF	TGTGCCAGCAGCTACAGGGAGTCCGGGGCCAACGTCCTGACTTTC
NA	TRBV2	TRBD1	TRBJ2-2	CASSRQGATNTGELFF	TGTGCCAGCAGCCGACAGGGGGCAACGAACACCGGGGAGCTGTTTTTT
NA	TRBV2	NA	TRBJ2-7	CASSDQGFDEQYF	TGTGCCAGCAGCGATCAGGGGTTCGACGAGCAGTACTTC
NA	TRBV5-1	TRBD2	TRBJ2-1	CASSLGLADYNEQFF	TGCGCCAGCAGCTTAGGACTAGCGGACTACAATGAGCAGTTCTTC
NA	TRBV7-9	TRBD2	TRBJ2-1	CASREASYNEQFF	TGTGCCTCCCGGGAGGCTTCCTACAATGAGCAGTTCTTC
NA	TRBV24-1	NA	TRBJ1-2	CATSATPGVYGYTF	TGTGCCACCAGTGCTACCCCGGGGGTCTATGGCTACACCTTC
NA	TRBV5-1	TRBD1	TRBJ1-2	CASSLGRTGDYGYTF	TGCGCCAGCAGCTTGGGGAGGACAGGGGACTATGGCTACACCTTC
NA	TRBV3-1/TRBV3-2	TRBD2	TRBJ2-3	CASSFGTTLRDTQYF	TGTGCCAGCAGTTTCGGGACTACCCTCAGGGATACGCAGTATTTT
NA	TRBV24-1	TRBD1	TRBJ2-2	CATQTGSFANTGELFF	TGTGCCACCCAGACAGGGAGCTTCGCCAACACCGGGGAGCTGTTTTTT
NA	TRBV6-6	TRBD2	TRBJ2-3	CASSPRTSGWNTDTQYF	TGTGCCAGCAGTCCACGGACTAGCGGGTGGAACACAGATACGCAGTATTTT
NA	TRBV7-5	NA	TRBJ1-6	CVRSLADRGNSPLHF	TGTGTCAGAAGCTTAGCAGACAGGGGTAATTCACCCCTCCACTTT
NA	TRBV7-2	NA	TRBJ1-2	CASSLELLYRGYTF	TGTGCCAGCAGCTTAGAACTTCTCTATAGAGGCTACACCTTC
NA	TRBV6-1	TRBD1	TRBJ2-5	CASSEGQGSGETQYF	TGTGCCAGCAGTGAAGGACAGGGGTCAGGAGAGACCCAGTACTTC
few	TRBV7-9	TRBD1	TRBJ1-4	CASSLDRDSDEKLFF	TGTGCCAGCAGCTTAGACCGGGACAGTGATGAAAAACTGTTTTTT
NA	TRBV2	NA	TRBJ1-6	CASSQGRNSPLHF	TGTGCCAGCAGTCAGGGTCGTAATTCACCCCTCCACTTT
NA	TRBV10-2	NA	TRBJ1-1	CASSDPGFNTEAFF	TGCGCCAGCAGTGACCCGGGATTTAACACTGAAGCTTTCTTT
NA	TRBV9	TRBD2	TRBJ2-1	CASSVESGRGPYNEQFF	TGTGCCAGCAGCGTAGAAAGCGGGAGGGGTCCCTACAATGAGCAGTTCTTC
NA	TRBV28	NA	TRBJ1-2	CASSLWSPAGDNYGYTF	TGTGCCAGCAGTTTATGGTCTCCGGCAGGGGATAACTATGGCTACACCTTC
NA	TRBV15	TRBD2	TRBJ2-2	CATSRERLAGTGELFF	TGTGCCACCAGCAGAGAACGGCTAGCGGGAACCGGGGAGCTGTTTTTT
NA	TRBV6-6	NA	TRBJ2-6	CASTQGAGANVLTF	TGTGCCAGCACCCAGGGTGCTGGGGCCAACGTCCTGACTTTC
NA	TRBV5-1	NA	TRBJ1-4	CASRDTGLRLFF	TGCGCCAGCAGAGATACAGGATTACGGCTGTTTTTT
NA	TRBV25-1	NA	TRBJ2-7	CASRPGALSSYEQYF	TGTGCCAGCAGGCCAGGGGCGCTGAGCTCCTACGAGCAGTACTTC
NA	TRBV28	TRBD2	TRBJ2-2	CASSFRGLALHTGELFF	TGTGCCAGCAGTTTCCGCGGACTAGCGCTGCACACCGGGGAGCTGTTTTTT
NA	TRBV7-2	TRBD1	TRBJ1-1	CASSPRQGNTEAFF	TGTGCCAGCAGCCCTCGACAGGGAAACACTGAAGCTTTCTTT
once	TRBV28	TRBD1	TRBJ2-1	CASSTLDRAYNEQFF	TGTGCCAGCAGCACCCTTGACAGGGCCTACAATGAGCAGTTCTTC
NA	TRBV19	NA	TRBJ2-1	CASSMRQDNEQFF	TGTGCCAGTAGTATGAGACAGGACAATGAGCAGTTCTTC
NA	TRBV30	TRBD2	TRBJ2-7	CAWSGLAGALYEQYF	TGTGCCTGGAGCGGACTAGCGGGAGCTCTCTACGAGCAGTACTTC
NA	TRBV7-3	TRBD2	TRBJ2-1	CASSPPGTKSNEQFF	TGTGCCAGCAGCCCCCCGGGGACTAAAAGTAATGAGCAGTTCTTC
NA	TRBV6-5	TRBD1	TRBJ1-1	CASGVRGPTEAFF	TGTGCCAGCGGCGTTAGGGGGCCCACTGAAGCTTTCTTT
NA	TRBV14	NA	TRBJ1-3	CASSQVGGASGNTIYF	TGTGCCAGCAGCCAAGTCGGAGGGGCCTCTGGAAACACCATATATTTT
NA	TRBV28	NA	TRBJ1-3	CASSLFGSGGEDGNTIYF	TGTGCCAGCAGTTTATTTGGCAGCGGCGGAGAGGATGGAAACACCATATATTTT
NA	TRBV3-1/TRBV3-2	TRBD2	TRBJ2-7	CASSLSGSRYEQYF	TGTGCCAGCAGCCTTAGCGGGAGTAGATACGAGCAGTACTTC
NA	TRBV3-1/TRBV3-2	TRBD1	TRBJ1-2	CASSQLSRDRERGYTF	TGTGCCAGCAGCCAATTGAGCCGGGACAGGGAAAGGGGCTACACCTTC
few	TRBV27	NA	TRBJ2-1	CASSFGGRGRQFF	TGTGCCAGCAGTTTCGGGGGGCGTGGACGGCAGTTCTTC
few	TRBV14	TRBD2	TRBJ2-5	CASSHPGLPTTQYF	TGTGCCAGCAGCCACCCGGGACTACCCACGACCCAGTACTTC